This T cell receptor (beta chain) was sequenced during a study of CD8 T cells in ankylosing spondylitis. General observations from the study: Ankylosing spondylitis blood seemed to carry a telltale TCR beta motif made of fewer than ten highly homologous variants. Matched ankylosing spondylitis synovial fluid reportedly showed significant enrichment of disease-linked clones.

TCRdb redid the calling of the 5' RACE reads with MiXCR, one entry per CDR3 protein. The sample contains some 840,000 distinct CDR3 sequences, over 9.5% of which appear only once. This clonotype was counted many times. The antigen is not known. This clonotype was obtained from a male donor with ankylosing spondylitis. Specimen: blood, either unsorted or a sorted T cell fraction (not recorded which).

The CDR3 nucleotides read TGTGCCAGCAGCCAAGGCGGAGCTCAAGATACGCAGTATTTT. Translated, it gives CASSQGGAQDTQYF. The chain employs TRBV4-2 and TRBJ2-3, with D unresolved. This CDR3 is built from 14 residues. The germline gives CDR1 LGHNA, CDR2 YNFKEQ. The V gene lost 1 base and the J gene lost 5 bases, with 10 bases spanning the gap.